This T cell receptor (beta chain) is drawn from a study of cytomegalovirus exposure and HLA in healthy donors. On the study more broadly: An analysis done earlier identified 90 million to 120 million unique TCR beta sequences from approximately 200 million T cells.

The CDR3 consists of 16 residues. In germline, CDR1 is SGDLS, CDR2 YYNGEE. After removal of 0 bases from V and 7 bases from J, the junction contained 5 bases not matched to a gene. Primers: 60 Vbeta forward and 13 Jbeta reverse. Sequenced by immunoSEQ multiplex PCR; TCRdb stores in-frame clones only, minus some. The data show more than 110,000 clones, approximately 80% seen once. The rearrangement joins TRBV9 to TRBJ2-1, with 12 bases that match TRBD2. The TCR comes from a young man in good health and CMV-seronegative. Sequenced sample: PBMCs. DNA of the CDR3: TGTGCCAGCAGCGTAGGTTCACTAGCGGGAGGTAATGAGCAGTTCTTC. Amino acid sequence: CASSVGSLAGGNEQFF.